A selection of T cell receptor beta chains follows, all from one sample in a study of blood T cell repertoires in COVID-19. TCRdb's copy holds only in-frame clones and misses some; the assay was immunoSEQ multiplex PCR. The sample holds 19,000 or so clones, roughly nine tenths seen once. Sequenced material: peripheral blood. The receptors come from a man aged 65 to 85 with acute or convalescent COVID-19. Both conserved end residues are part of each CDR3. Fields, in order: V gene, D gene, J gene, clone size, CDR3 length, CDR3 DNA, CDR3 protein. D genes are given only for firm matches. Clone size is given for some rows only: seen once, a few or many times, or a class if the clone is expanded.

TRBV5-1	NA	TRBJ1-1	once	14	TGCGCCAGCAGCCCTGCGGGGGAGAGGGCTGAAGCTTTCTTT	CASSPAGERAEAFF
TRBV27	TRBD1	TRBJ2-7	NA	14	TGTGCCAGCAGGATCCGGGACAGTGCTAGCGAGCAGTACTTC	CASRIRDSASEQYF
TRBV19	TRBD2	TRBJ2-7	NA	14	TGTGCCAGTACCTCCGGGGGGGGAGGATACGAGCAGTACTTC	CASTSGGGGYEQYF
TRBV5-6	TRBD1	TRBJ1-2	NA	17	TGTGCCAGCAGCTTGGCCTTCGGGCAGGGGGCCGTGTATGGCTACACCTTC	CASSLAFGQGAVYGYTF
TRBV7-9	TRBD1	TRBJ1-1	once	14	TGTGCCAGCAGCCCCGGACAGGGGAACACTGAAGCTTTCTTT	CASSPGQGNTEAFF
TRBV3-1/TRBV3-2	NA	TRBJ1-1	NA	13	TGTGCCAGCAGCCCAGGGACTTACACTGAAGCTTTCTTT	CASSPGTYTEAFF
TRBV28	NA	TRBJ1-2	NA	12	TGTGCCAGCAGCCCAGGGTGGGATGGCTACACCTTC	CASSPGWDGYTF
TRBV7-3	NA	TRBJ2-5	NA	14	TGTGCCAGCAGCCCCAGGGGAGAGGGAGAGACCCAGTACTTC	CASSPRGEGETQYF
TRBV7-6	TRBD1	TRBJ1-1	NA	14	TGTGCCAGCAGCTTAGCCTTGCAGGGGGCTGAAGCTTTCTTT	CASSLALQGAEAFF
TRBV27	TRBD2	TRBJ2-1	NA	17	TGTGCCAGCAGTTCCTCCTGGACTAGCGCCTCCTACAATGAGCAGTTCTTC	CASSSSWTSASYNEQFF
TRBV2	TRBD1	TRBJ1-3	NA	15	TGTGCCAGCAGTATAGCGACAGGGACTGGAAACACCATATATTTT	CASSIATGTGNTIYF
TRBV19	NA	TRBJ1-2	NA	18	TGTGCCAGTAGTTTCGTTTTTAGGATCGTCAGGGATCCCTATGGCTACACCTTC	CASSFVFRIVRDPYGYTF
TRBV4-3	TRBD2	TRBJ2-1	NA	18	TGCGCCAGCAGCCCCAGCGGGAGGGCCCTAAGCTCCTACAATGAGCAGTTCTTC	CASSPSGRALSSYNEQFF
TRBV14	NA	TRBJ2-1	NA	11	TGTGCCAGCAGCGTACTCAAGATCCAGTTCTTC	CASSVLKIQFF
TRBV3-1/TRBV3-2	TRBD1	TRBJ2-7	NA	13	TGTGCCAGCAGCCAACTTGACAGGGACGAGCAGTACTTC	CASSQLDRDEQYF
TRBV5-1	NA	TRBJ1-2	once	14	TGCGCCAGCAGCTTGGCCGGGGAGGGCTATGGCTACACCTTC	CASSLAGEGYGYTF
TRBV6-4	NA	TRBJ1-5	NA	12	TGTGCCAGCCAGAAGGGGGATCAGCCCCAGCATTTT	CASQKGDQPQHF
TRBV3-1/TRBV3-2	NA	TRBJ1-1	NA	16	TGTGCCAGCAGCCAAGGTTACGGGTCTATGAACACTGAAGCTTTCTTT	CASSQGYGSMNTEAFF
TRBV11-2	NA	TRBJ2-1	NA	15	TGTGCCAGCAGCTCAAGACTCCGAAAGGGGAATGAGCAGTTCTTC	CASSSRLRKGNEQFF
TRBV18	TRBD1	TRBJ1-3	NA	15	TGTGCCAGCTCACCGGGACAGAGCTCTGGAAACACCATATATTTT	CASSPGQSSGNTIYF
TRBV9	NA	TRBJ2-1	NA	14	TGTGCCAGCAGCGTAGCCGGGTCCTTGGATCGAGTGTTCTTC	CASSVAGSLDRVFF
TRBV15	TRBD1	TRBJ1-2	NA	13	TGTGCCACCAGCAGAGAGACAGGGGATGGCTACACCTTC	CATSRETGDGYTF
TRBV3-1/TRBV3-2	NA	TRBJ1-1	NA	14	TGTGCCAGCAGCCAAGACGGACACCTCCCTGAAGCTTTCTTT	CASSQDGHLPEAFF
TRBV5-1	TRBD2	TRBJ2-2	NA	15	TGCGCCAGCAGCTTGGTTACGGGGGGCACCGGGGAGCTGTTTTTT	CASSLVTGGTGELFF
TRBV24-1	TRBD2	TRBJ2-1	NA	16	TGTGCCACCAGTGATTCTGGCGGGAGCTCCTACAATGAGCAGTTCTTC	CATSDSGGSSYNEQFF
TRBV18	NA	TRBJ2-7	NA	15	TGTGCCAGCTCACCGCCCGGGACCGGGGGTGGCGAGCAGTACTTC	CASSPPGTGGGEQYF
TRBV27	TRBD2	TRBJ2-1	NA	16	TGTGCCAGCAGTTTATACGGACTAGCGGGAGACAATGAGCAGTTCTTC	CASSLYGLAGDNEQFF
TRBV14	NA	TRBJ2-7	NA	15	TGTGCCAGCAGCCAAGAACCCCGAGGAGGGCAGGAGCAGTACTTC	CASSQEPRGGQEQYF
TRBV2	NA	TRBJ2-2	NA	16	TGTGCCAGCAGCCCCCCTGGGGGAGGAAACACCGGGGAGCTGTTTTTT	CASSPPGGGNTGELFF
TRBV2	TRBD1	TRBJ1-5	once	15	TGTGCCAGCAGGGACGGGACAGGGGGTTATCAGCCCCAGCATTTT	CASRDGTGGYQPQHF
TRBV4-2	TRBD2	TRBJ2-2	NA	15	TGTGCCAGCAGCCATAGCGGGAGGGACACCGGGGAGCTGTTTTTT	CASSHSGRDTGELFF
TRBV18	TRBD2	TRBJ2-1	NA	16	TGTGCCAGCTCCCTGACTAGCGGAGCCCGCACTAATGAGCAGTTCTTC	CASSLTSGARTNEQFF
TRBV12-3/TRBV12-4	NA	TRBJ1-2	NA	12	TGTGCCAGCACGGGATTAGACTATGGCTACACCTTC	CASTGLDYGYTF
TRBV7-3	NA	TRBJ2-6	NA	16	TGTGCCAGCAGCCAAGGCCCCGGGGCTGGGGCCAACGTCCTGACTTTC	CASSQGPGAGANVLTF
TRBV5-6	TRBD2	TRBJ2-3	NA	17	TGTGCCAGCAGCTTGATAGCGGGAGTAGGTGGCACAGATACGCAGTATTTT	CASSLIAGVGGTDTQYF
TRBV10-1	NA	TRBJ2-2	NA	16	TGCGCCAGCACCCAAGACGGGACAAAAATTGTCGGGGAGCTGTTTTTT	CASTQDGTKIVGELFF
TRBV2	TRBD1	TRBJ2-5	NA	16	TGTGCCGGGAATCTAAAAAGGGACAGGGGCCAGGAGACCCAGTACTTC	CAGNLKRDRGQETQYF
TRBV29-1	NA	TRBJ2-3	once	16	TGCAGCGTTGGGCAGGATGGGCAACAGAACACAGATACGCAGTATTTT	CSVGQDGQQNTDTQYF
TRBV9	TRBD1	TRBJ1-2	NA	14	TGTGCCAGCAGCGTCCCCGGACAGGGGAGTGGCTACACCTTC	CASSVPGQGSGYTF
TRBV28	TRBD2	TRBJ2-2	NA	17	TGTGCCAGCAGAACTAGCGGGAGGCGTTTGGACACCGGGGAGCTGTTTTTT	CASRTSGRRLDTGELFF
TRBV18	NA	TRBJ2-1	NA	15	TGTGCCAGCTCACCACCACCCGGGTCGCACAATGAGCAGTTCTTC	CASSPPPGSHNEQFF
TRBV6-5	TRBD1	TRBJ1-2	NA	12	TGTGCCAGCAGCCAGACAGGGTTTGGCTACACCTTC	CASSQTGFGYTF
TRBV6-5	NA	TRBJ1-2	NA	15	TGTGCCAGCAACCAGGGCACTTTATCCAACTATGGCTACACCTTC	CASNQGTLSNYGYTF
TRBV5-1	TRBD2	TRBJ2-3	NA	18	TGCGCCAGCAGCTTGGAGGGACTAGTCGGGAGGAGGACAGATACGCAGTATTTT	CASSLEGLVGRRTDTQYF
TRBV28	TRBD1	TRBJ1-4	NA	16	TGTGCCAGCAGGAACGCACAGGGGGCACCTAATGAAAAACTGTTTTTT	CASRNAQGAPNEKLFF